The T cell receptor beta chain under discussion was sequenced for a study of beta chain features in type 1 diabetes. The study's findings and limits: TCRB CDR3s from Type 1 diabetes patients were moderately but significantly shorter in all four CD4+ subsets.

Expressed TCRB transcripts were sequenced after all isolated RNA was converted to cDNA. Sequencing used immunoSEQ multiplex PCR; TCRdb keeps in-frame clones, though not all of them. The data contain about 360,000 clones, roughly 13% of them singletons. CDR1 and CDR2 (germline): GTSNPN, SVGIG (reference sequence). CDR3 length equals 12 residues. V shed 3 bases and J shed 6 bases, with 11 bases lying between them. CD45RO/CCR7/CD25/CD127/CD95/CD27 staining was used to isolate CD4+ naive, central memory, regulatory and stem cell-like memory cells by sorting. This clone was found a few times. The antigen is unknown.

Sequencing used naive CD4+ T cells from blood. The receptor comes from a woman aged 18-29 years with type 1 diabetes. The gene calls are TRBV30 and TRBJ1-2; D is uncertain. The CDR3, as DNA: TGTGCCTGGAGGGTCACGGAGAATGGCTACACCTTC. It yields the protein CAWRVTENGYTF.